Listed below are T cell receptor beta chains from one sample, sequenced in a study of CD8+CD57+ T cells in acquired aplastic anemia. MiXCR was run by TCRdb on the reads, yielding one entry per CDR3 protein. The top ten clones hold approximately 46% of a sample with some 170,000 distinct CDR3 sequences, 63% of them seen once. Sequencing was done on a sample of sorted CD4+, CD8+, or CD8+CD57+ T cells (not recorded which) from PBMCs. These receptors all stem from a human donor with aplastic anemia. Each CDR3 is given with its conserved first and last residue. The D gene is left open where the match is weak.

cdr3_aa	d_call	v_call	j_call
CAISSGPMDGYTF	-	TRBV24-1	TRBJ1-2
CSAGTSGGGTPRDTQYF	TRBD2	TRBV20-1	TRBJ2-3
CASSEEASGADTQYF	TRBD2	TRBV12-3/TRBV12-4	TRBJ2-3
CASSLDPEKEQYF	-	TRBV5-1	TRBJ2-7
CASSVEGGQDTQFF	-	TRBV9	TRBJ2-1
CASSGRQYSGNTIYF	-	TRBV25-1	TRBJ1-3
CASSYLEGWDTEAFF	-	TRBV6-6	TRBJ1-1
CSARPRGESYNSPLHF	-	TRBV20-1	TRBJ1-6
CATSEDDSHFQHF	-	TRBV24-1	TRBJ1-5
CASSARQGRDEQYF	TRBD1	TRBV11-2	TRBJ2-7
CASSVEGEAFF	-	TRBV9	TRBJ1-1
CATSSGQGQNEQFF	TRBD1	TRBV24-1	TRBJ2-1
CATRGSSYSANYGYTF	-	TRBV24-1	TRBJ1-2
CASILYVGVNNEQFF	-	TRBV7-9	TRBJ2-1
CSARDPLRGDNYGYTF	-	TRBV20-1	TRBJ1-2
CSGRETQYF	-	TRBV29-1	TRBJ2-5
CASSLAGATEQYF	TRBD2	TRBV9	TRBJ2-7
CSAQGSMNTEAFF	-	TRBV29-1	TRBJ1-1
CASSQTGQVYEQYF	TRBD1	TRBV6-6	TRBJ2-7
CSAYGQGEKLFF	TRBD1	TRBV20-1	TRBJ1-4
CASSLSGQSDEAFF	-	TRBV7-3	TRBJ1-1
CSGSAGGHTDTQYF	-	TRBV29-1	TRBJ2-3
CASSFSGGLDTQYF	TRBD2	TRBV7-9	TRBJ2-3
CASSPLAGSYEQYF	TRBD2	TRBV7-2	TRBJ2-7
CSVSGRHTDTQYF	TRBD2	TRBV29-1	TRBJ2-3
CASSEFRRPEQYF	-	TRBV10-1	TRBJ2-7
CASRTGPYGYTF	TRBD1	TRBV9	TRBJ1-2
CASSLTGVNYEQYF	TRBD1	TRBV7-9	TRBJ2-7
CAISELQGSYGYTF	TRBD1	TRBV10-3	TRBJ1-2
CASSPRASGANVLTF	-	TRBV7-7	TRBJ2-6
CASSFDRTNSPLHF	-	TRBV5-1	TRBJ1-6
CASSIPSGANVLTF	-	TRBV19	TRBJ2-6
CASSLEPSLSTEAFF	-	TRBV7-6	TRBJ1-1